The rows below give T cell receptor beta chains drawn from one sample of a study of CD8+ T cells in alopecia areata. This table comes from immunoSEQ multiplex PCR, and its TCRdb copy is limited to in-frame clones, with some not included. The data contain 130,000 to 150,000 clones, around 82% of them singletons. The material was CD8+ T cells sorted from blood, obtained at week 4, from a patient treated with tofacitinib. The receptors here all came from a human donor with alopecia areata. Both conserved end residues are part of each CDR3. The D gene is left open where the match is weak. Expanded clones are given a class, and other clones once, few, many or no size at all.

v_gene	j_gene	abundance	d_gene	CDR3aa	CDR3nt
TRBV6-5	TRBJ2-7	NA	NA	CASSYRWGEDYEQYF	TGTGCCAGCAGTTACCGGTGGGGAGAGGACTACGAGCAGTACTTC
TRBV7-2	TRBJ2-3	NA	NA	CASSTTGFFGDTQYF	NA
TRBV5-1	TRBJ2-1	NA	NA	CASTLAAEQFF	TGCGCCAGCACTTTAGCGGCTGAGCAGTTCTTC
TRBV7-2	TRBJ2-1	NA	TRBD2	CASSRTLAGSTDEQFF	TGTGCCAGCAGCAGAACCCTAGCGGGGTCGACGGATGAGCAGTTCTTC
TRBV29-1	TRBJ1-1	NA	NA	CSVEEAGYMRAFF	TGCAGCGTTGAAGAAGCTGGGTATATGCGAGCTTTCTTT
TRBV13	TRBJ2-7	NA	NA	CASSLGTSYEQYF	TGTGCCAGCAGCTTAGGGACCTCCTACGAGCAGTACTTC
TRBV4-1	TRBJ2-3	NA	NA	CASSQDVAYLTDTQYF	TGCGCCAGCAGCCAAGATGTGGCGTATCTCACAGATACGCAGTATTTT
TRBV5-1	TRBJ2-5	once	NA	CASSLEPRGVETQYF	TGCGCCAGCAGCTTGGAACCGAGGGGCGTGGAGACCCAGTACTTC
TRBV27	TRBJ2-5	NA	TRBD1	CASSFFPPDRVVGETQYF	TGTGCCAGCAGTTTTTTTCCCCCCGACAGGGTGGTCGGTGAGACCCAGTACTTC
TRBV6-5	TRBJ1-5	once	NA	CASSSGGSQPQHF	TGTGCCAGCAGTTCCGGAGGAAGTCAGCCCCAGCATTTT
TRBV15	TRBJ2-7	once	NA	CATTDLMRLDEQYF	TGTGCCACCACCGACCTGATGCGGTTGGACGAGCAGTACTTC
TRBV7-8	TRBJ2-5	NA	TRBD2	CASSSAGAYETQYF	TGTGCCAGCAGCTCGGCGGGAGCGTATGAGACCCAGTACTTC
TRBV27	TRBJ2-7	NA	NA	CASSLNPQGIDEQYF	TGTGCCAGCAGTTTAAATCCACAGGGTATTGACGAGCAGTACTTC
TRBV7-6	TRBJ2-1	NA	NA	CASGSGAVYNEQFF	TGTGCCAGCGGCTCGGGGGCCGTTTACAATGAGCAGTTCTTC
TRBV7-6	TRBJ2-7	once	NA	CASSSDTRHPGLYEQYF	TGTGCCAGCAGTTCCGATACCCGACACCCAGGTCTCTACGAGCAGTACTTC
TRBV12-5	TRBJ2-3	NA	TRBD1	CASGSTPQRTGDTDTQYF	TGTGCTAGTGGTTCCACCCCCCAGCGGACAGGGGACACAGATACGCAGTATTTT
TRBV14	TRBJ1-1	NA	NA	CASSQEKGWGLSYTEAFF	TGTGCCAGCAGCCAAGAAAAAGGTTGGGGGTTGTCGTACACTGAAGCTTTCTTT
TRBV5-4	TRBJ1-2	NA	TRBD1	CASSYGTGYGYTF	TGTGCCAGCAGCTACGGGACAGGTTATGGCTACACCTTC
TRBV7-2	TRBJ1-5	NA	NA	CASSLARAEYSNQPQHF	TGTGCCAGCAGCTTAGCCCGGGCAGAGTATAGCAATCAGCCCCAGCATTTT
TRBV7-2	TRBJ2-7	few	NA	CASSPTLGSAYEQYF	TGTGCCAGCAGCCCAACGCTAGGTTCGGCCTACGAGCAGTACTTC
TRBV11-2	TRBJ2-1	few	NA	CASSLQQSSYNEQFF	TGTGCCAGCAGCTTGCAACAGAGCTCCTACAATGAGCAGTTCTTC
TRBV4-3	TRBJ2-4	NA	NA	CASSQDSAPRTALAKNIQYF	TGCGCCAGCAGCCAAGATAGCGCCCCGCGGACAGCGCTAGCCAAAAACATTCAGTACTTC
TRBV7-2	TRBJ2-2	few	NA	CASSLETGAGGELFF	TGTGCCAGCAGCTTAGAGACGGGGGCCGGCGGGGAGCTGTTTTTT
TRBV7-9	TRBJ2-7	NA	TRBD1	CASSSQGEGNPYEQYF	TGTGCCAGCAGCTCCCAGGGGGAAGGGAATCCCTACGAGCAGTACTTC
TRBV30	TRBJ2-7	NA	TRBD1	CAWSTGTGGNEQYF	TGTGCCTGGAGTACTGGGACAGGGGGGAACGAGCAGTACTTC
TRBV7-2	TRBJ2-7	NA	NA	CASSEGLLGEQYF	TGTGCCAGCAGCGAGGGGTTGTTGGGCGAGCAGTACTTC
TRBV11-2	TRBJ2-1	NA	TRBD2	CASTRGTSGLNEQFF	TGTGCCAGCACCCGGGGGACTAGCGGGCTCAATGAGCAGTTCTTC
TRBV27	TRBJ2-7	NA	NA	CASSYSFSYEQYF	TGTGCCAGCAGTTATAGCTTCTCCTACGAGCAGTACTTC